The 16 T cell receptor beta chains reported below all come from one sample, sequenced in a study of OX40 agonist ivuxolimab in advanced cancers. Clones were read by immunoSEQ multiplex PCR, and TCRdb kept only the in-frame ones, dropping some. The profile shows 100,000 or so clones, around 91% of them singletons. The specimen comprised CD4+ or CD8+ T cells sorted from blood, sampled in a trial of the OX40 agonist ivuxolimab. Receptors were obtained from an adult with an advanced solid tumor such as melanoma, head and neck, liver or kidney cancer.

The CDR3 region has the DNA TGTGCCAGCAGACGGACTAGCGGGATTACAGATACGCAGTATTTT. Translating it yields CASRRTSGITDTQYF. V usage is TRBV11-2 and J usage is TRBJ2-3, with 12 bases that match TRBD2. The germline gives CDR1 SGHAT, CDR2 FQNNGV. Losses at the gene ends were 6 bases for V and 3 bases for J; bases not matched to a gene: 4. The CDR3 has 15 residues.

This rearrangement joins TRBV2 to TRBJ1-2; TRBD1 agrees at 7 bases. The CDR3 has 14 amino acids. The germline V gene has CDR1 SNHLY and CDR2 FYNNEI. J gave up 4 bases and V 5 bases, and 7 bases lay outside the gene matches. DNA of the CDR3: TGTGCCAGCAGTCTCCGGGACAGAATCTATGGCTACACCTTC. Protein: CASSLRDRIYGYTF.

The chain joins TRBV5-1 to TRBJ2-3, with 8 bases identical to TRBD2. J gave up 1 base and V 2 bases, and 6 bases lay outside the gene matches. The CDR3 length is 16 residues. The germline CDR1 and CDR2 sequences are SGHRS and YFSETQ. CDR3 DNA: TGCGCCAGCAGCTTTAGCGGGGCCCCTGGCACAGATACGCAGTATTTT. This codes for CASSFSGAPGTDTQYF.

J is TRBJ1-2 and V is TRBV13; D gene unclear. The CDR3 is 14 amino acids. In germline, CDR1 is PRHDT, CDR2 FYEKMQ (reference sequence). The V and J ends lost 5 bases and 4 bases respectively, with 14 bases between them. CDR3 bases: TGTGCCAGCAGCATAATCGACCGCAGCTATGGCTACACCTTC. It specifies CASSIIDRSYGYTF.

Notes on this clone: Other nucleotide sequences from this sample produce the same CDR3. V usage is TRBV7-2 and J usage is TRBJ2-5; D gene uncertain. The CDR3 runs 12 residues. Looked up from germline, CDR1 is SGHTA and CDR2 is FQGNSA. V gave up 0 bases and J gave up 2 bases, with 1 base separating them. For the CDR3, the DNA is TGTGCCAGCAGCTTAGCTCAAGAGACCCAGTACTTC. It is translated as CASSLAQETQYF.

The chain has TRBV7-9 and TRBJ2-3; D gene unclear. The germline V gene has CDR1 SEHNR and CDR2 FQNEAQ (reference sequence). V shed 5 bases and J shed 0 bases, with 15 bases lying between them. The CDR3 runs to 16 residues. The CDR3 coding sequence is TGTGCCAGCAGCCCCCGTTCACTGGGTAGCACAGATACGCAGTATTTT. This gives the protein CASSPRSLGSTDTQYF.

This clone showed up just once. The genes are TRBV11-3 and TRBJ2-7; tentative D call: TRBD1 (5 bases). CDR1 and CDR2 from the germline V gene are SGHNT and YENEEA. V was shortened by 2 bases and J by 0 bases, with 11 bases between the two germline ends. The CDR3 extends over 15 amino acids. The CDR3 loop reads CASSLQGTNSYEQYF. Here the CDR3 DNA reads TGTGCCAGCAGCTTACAGGGTACCAACTCCTACGAGCAGTACTTC.

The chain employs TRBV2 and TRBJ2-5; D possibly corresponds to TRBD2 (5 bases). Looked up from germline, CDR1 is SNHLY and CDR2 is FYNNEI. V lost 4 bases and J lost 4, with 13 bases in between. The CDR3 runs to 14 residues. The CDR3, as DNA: TGTGCCAGCAGTGTTGAGGGAGCCCGAGAGACCCAGTACTTC. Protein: CASSVEGARETQYF. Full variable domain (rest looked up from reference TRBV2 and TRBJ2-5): EPEVTQTPSHQVTQMGQEVILRCVPISNHLYFYWYRQILGQKVEFLVSFYNNEISEKSEIFDDQFSVERPDGSNFTLKIRSTKLEDSAMYFCASSVEGARETQYFGPGTRLLVL.

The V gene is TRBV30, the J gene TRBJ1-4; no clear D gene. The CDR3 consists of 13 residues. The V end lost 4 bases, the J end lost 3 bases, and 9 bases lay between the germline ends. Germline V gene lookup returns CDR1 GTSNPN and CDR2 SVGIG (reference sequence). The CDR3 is CAWNQGPNEKLFF. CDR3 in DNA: TGTGCCTGGAACCAAGGCCCTAATGAAAAACTGTTTTTT.

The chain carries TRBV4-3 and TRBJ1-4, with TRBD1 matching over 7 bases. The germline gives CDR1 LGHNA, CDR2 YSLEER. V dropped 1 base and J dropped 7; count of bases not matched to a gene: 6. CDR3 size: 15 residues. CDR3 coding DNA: TGCGCCAGCAGCCAAGGACAGGGCGATGGTGAAAAACTGTTTTTT. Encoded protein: CASSQGQGDGEKLFF.

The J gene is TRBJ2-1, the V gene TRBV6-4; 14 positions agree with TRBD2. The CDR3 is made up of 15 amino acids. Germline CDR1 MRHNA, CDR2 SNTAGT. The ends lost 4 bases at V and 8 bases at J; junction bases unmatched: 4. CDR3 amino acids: CASSGLAGGPHEQFF. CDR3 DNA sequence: TGTGCCAGCAGTGGACTAGCGGGAGGGCCCCATGAGCAGTTCTTC.

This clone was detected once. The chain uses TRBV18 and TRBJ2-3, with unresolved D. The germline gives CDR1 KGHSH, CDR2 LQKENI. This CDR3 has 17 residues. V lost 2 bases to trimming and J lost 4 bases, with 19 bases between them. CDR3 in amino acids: CASSPVRTFSGPDTQYF. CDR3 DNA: TGTGCCAGCTCACCAGTCAGGACCTTTAGTGGCCCAGATACGCAGTATTTT.

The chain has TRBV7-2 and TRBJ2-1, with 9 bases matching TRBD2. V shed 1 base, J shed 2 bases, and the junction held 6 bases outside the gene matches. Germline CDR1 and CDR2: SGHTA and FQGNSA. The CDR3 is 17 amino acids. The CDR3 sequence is CASSLGLADFTYNEQFF. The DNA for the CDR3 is TGTGCCAGCAGCTTAGGACTAGCGGACTTCACCTACAATGAGCAGTTCTTC. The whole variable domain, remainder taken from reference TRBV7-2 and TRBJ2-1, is GAGVSQSPSNKVTEKGKDVELRCDPISGHTALYWYRQSLGQGLEFLIYFQGNSAPDKSGLPSDRFSAERTGGSVSTLTIQRTQQEDSAVYLCASSLGLADFTYNEQFFGPGTRLTVL.

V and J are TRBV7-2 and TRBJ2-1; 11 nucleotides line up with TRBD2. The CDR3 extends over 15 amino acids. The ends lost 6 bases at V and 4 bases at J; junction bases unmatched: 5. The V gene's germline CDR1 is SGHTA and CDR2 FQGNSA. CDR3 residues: CASSRTSGLYNEQFF. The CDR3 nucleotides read TGTGCCAGCAGTCGGACTAGCGGGCTTTACAATGAGCAGTTCTTC.

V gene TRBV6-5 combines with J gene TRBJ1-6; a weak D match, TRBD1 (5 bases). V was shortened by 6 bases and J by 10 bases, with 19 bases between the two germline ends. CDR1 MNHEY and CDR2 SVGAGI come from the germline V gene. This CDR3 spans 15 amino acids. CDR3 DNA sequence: TGTGCCAGCAGATTCCGGCCCCGAGGGGTGTCACCCCTCCACTTT. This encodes CASRFRPRGVSPLHF.

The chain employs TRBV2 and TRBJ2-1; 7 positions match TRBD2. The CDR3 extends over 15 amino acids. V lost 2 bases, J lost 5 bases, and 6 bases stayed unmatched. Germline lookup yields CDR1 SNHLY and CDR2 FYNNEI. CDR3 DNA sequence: TGTGCCAGCAGTGAACTGCGTCTAGCGGACAATGAGCAGTTCTTC. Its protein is CASSELRLADNEQFF. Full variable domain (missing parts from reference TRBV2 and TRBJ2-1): EPEVTQTPSHQVTQMGQEVILRCVPISNHLYFYWYRQILGQKVEFLVSFYNNEISEKSEIFDDQFSVERPDGSNFTLKIRSTKLEDSAMYFCASSELRLADNEQFFGPGTRLTVL.